This entry concerns a single T cell receptor (beta chain). The data stem from a study of blood T cell repertoires in COVID-19. This CDR3 is 14 amino acids long. Germline loops: CDR1 DFQATT, CDR2 SNEGSKA (reference sequence). Losses at the gene ends were 3 bases for V and 4 bases for J; bases not matched to a gene: 6. Participants were aged about 18 to 89 years, lived in 20 to 30 US areas, and enrolled virtually. The protocol was immunoSEQ multiplex PCR, while the TCRdb copy is restricted to in-frame clones and leaves out a portion. This table has about 200,000 clones, 70% to 85% appearing once. The TCR sequence derives from a man between 35 and 55 years old who had recovered from COVID-19. Sequenced: PBMCs or T cells enriched from blood (not recorded which). The rearrangement joins TRBV20-1 to TRBJ1-5; 7 bases map to TRBD1. This CDR3 reads CSASKTGNNQPQHF. The CDR3 bases are TGCAGTGCTAGTAAGACAGGGAATAATCAGCCCCAGCATTTT.